This T cell receptor beta chain was sequenced for a study of cytomegalovirus exposure and HLA in healthy donors. Study observations and caveats: Three of the chains that were CMV-associated were confirmed in vitro to be specific for CMV antigens. In a later analysis, first-cohort TCR clusters were found to tend to co-occur in the 120 or so validation repertoires. Reports credit the classifier with highly specific, highly sensitive diagnosis of cytomegalovirus status.

This CDR3 has 16 residues. Germline lookup yields CDR1 SGHDT and CDR2 YYEEEE. Trimming cost V 2 bases and J 1 base, with 15 bases left between them. Repertoires were generated with immunoSEQ multiplex PCR, while TCRdb's copy carries only in-frame clones and drops some. The table has roughly 60,000 clones, roughly 91% seen once. About this clone itself: The antigen remains undetermined.

The chain employs TRBV5-6 and TRBJ1-2; D might be TRBD1 (6 bases). The material sequenced was PBMCs. This clonotype was obtained from a woman in her 30s in good health and CMV-seronegative. The CDR3 DNA follows: TGTGCCAGCAGCTTAAATGGACAGAACTTTAACTATGGCTACACCTTC. Its protein is CASSLNGQNFNYGYTF.